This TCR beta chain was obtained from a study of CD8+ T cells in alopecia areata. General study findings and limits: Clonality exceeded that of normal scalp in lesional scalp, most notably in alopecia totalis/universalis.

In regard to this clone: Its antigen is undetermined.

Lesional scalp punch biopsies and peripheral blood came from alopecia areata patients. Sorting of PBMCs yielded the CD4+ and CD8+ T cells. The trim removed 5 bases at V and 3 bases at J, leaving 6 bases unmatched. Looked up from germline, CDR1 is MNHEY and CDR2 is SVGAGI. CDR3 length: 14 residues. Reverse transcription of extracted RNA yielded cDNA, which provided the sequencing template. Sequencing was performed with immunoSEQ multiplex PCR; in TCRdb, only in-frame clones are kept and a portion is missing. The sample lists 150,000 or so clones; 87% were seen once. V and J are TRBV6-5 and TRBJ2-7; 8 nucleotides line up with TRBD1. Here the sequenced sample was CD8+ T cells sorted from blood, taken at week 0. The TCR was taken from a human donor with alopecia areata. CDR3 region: CASSTGQGIYEQYF. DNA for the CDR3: TGTGCCAGCAGTACCGGACAGGGAATCTACGAGCAGTACTTC.